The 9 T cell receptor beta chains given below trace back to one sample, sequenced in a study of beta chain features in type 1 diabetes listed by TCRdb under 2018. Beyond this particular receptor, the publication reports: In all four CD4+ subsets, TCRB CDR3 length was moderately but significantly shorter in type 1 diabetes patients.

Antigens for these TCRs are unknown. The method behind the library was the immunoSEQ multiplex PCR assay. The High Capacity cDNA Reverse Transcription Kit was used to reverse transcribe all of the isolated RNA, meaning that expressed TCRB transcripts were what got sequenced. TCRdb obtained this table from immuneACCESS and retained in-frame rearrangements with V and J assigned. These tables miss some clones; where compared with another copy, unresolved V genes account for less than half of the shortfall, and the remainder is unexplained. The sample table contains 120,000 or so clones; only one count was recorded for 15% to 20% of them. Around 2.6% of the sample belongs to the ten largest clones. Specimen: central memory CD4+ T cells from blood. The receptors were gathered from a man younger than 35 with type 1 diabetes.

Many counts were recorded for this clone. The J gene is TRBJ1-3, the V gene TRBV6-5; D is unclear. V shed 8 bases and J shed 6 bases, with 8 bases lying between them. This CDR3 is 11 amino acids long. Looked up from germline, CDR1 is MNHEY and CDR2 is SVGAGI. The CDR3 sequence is CASESLNTIYF. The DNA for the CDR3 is TGTGCCAGCGAATCCTTAAACACCATATATTTT.

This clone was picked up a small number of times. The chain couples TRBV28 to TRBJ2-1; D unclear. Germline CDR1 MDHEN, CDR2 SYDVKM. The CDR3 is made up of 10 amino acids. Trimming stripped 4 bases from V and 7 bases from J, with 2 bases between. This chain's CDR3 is CASSSNEQFF. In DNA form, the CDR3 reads TGTGCCAGCAGTTCGAATGAGCAGTTCTTC.

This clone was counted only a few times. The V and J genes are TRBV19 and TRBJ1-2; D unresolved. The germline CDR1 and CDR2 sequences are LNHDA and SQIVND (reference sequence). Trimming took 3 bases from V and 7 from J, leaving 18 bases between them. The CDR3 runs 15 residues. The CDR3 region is CASSIWARDDIGYTF. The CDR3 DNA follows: TGTGCCAGTAGTATCTGGGCACGCGATGATATTGGCTACACCTTC.

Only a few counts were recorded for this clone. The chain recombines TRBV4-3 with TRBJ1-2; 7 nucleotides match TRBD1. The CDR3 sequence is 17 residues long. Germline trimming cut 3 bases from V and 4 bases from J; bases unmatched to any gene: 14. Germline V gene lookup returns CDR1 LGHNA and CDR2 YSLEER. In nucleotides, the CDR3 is TGCGCCAGCAGCCAGGATACAGGACAGGCTAGGATCTATGGCTACACCTTC. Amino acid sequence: CASSQDTGQARIYGYTF.

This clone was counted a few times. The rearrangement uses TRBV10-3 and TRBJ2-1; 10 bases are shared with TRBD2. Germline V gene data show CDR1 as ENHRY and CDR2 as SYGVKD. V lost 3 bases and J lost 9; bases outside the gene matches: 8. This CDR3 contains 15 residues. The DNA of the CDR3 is TGTGCCATCAGTGACGTGGCTAGCGGGAGTGGTGAGCAGTTCTTC. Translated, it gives CAISDVASGSGEQFF.

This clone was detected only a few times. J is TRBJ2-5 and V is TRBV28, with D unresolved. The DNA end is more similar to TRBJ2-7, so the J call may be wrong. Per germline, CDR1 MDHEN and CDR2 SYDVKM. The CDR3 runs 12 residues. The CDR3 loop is CASSLGNYEQYF. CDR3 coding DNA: TGTGCCAGCAGTTTAGGGAATTACGAGCAGTACTTC.

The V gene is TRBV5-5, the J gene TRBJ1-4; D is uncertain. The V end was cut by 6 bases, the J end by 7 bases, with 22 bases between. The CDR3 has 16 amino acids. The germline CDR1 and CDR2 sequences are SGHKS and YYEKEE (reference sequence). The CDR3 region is CASNSPGSPMSEKLFF. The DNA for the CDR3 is TGTGCCAGCAACTCTCCCGGGAGCCCGATGAGTGAAAAACTGTTTTTT.

CDR3 bases: TGTGCCAGCAGTGAACTGACCGAGGGTCAGCCCCAGCATTTT. This translates into CASSELTEGQPQHF. The rearrangement uses TRBV2 and TRBJ1-5; D call uncertain. The germline CDR1 and CDR2 sequences are SNHLY and FYNNEI. This CDR3 has 14 amino acids. Trimming left V 2 bases short and J 6 bases short, with 11 bases between.

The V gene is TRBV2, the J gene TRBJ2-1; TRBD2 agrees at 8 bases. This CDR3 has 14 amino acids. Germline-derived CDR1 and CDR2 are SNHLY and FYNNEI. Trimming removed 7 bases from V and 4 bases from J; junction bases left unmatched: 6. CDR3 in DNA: TGTGCCAGCAAGCGGGCGGGGGGTTACAATGAGCAGTTCTTC. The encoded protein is CASKRAGGYNEQFF.